This T cell receptor beta chain was sequenced for a study of T cells in Graves' hyperthyroidism and ophthalmopathy (dated by TCRdb to the late 2010s). In the study overall: Peripheral blood samples were taken at the time of initial diagnosis, prior to any treatment. The study also compared thyroid tissue and blood T-cell repertoires from five or six Graves' hyperthyroidism patients. Once sampling was done, hyperthyroidism patients were given methimazole at a starting dose of 30 mg daily, whereas ophthalmopathy patients were given high-dose intravenous methylprednisolone. The roughly 90 discovery patients were divided at random into training and test sets in a 7:3 ratio. According to the paper, TCR Vbeta CDR3 sequencing was carried out on more than 120 peripheral blood samples, which came from 40 to 45 ophthalmopathy, roughly 75 hyperthyroidism and some 17 progressor patients. A discovery cohort of around 100 patients, about 43 with Graves' ophthalmopathy and about 60 with stable Graves' hyperthyroidism, was used to find distinguishing TCR V-J signatures. Prospective prediction of ophthalmopathy was tested in an independent validation cohort consisting of roughly 19 hyperthyroidism patients and more than 15 patients who later progressed to ophthalmopathy. Points the paper makes about the study in general: In validation, the model predicted progression to ophthalmopathy with 65% to 71% sensitivity and 72% to 75% specificity, a median of roughly seven months before onset. Blood samples also contained most of the expanded thyroid clonotypes (frequency above 0.001), which suggests that blood repertoires may reflect thyroid immune responses. A model built on a 13 V-J signature distinguished ophthalmopathy from stable hyperthyroidism, reaching roughly 88% sensitivity and around 81% specificity in cross-validation and 80%/75% in testing. Sample size was not statistically predetermined, and blinding of investigators to group allocation was not performed.

Turning to this clonotype: Its antigen has not been determined. Per-base quality was not reported, and no clone a single base away is much larger than it.

In the ophthalmopathy patients, disease was moderately to severely active, with a Clinical Activity Score of 3 or more, a NOSPECS grade of 4 or more, and a duration of less than 3 months. The study excluded patients with uncontrolled infections, other autoimmune diseases, pregnancy or lactation. Diagnoses were established on the basis of clinical symptoms, serum thyroxine and TRAb, thyroid ultrasound, and orbital computed tomography. Ficoll-Paque density gradient centrifugation was used to isolate PBMCs from approximately 10 ml of fresh peripheral blood. Total RNA was extracted using Trizol reagent, and RNA quality was assessed on an Agilent 2100 Bioanalyzer. Counted from cysteine to phenylalanine, this CDR3 has 14 amino acids. Only CDR3 DNA remains: 42 bases, in frame from the first base. Reading the germline V gene gives CDR1 MDHEN and CDR2 SYDVKM. The germline V end is reduced by 7 bases and the J end by 6 bases; junction bases left unmatched: 8.

Amplification of TCR beta CDR3 regions was carried out from RNA transcripts. For the first round of RT-PCR on the TCR CDR3, the HTBI primer set was used together with the Qiagen OneStep RT-PCR kit. Libraries were constructed in a second round of multiplex PCR, after which size selection and purification were performed. Libraries were sequenced paired-end with 100 bp reads on an Illumina HiSeq2000. The paper's processing steps were these. SOAPnuke was used to process the raw data, with reads discarded if the reads contained adapters or uncalled bases, had a mean Phred below 15, or lacked an exact constant-primer or identifier match. High-quality paired reads were merged using COPE v1.2.5, and each unique nucleotide sequence was defined as a clonotype. MiTCR v1.1 was used to align the clonotypes against IMGT TRBV, TRBD and TRBJ reference segments. The analysis was restricted to V-J combinations with a frequency above 0.0001, which together covered approximately 99% of the repertoires. The TCS score was defined as F50 (clonal expansion) divided by E x V (chaos), with BLOSUM62-based TCRdist calculated between CDR3 peptides within each V-J. Welch's t-statistics and random forest reduced around 550 V-J features to roughly 13, which were used in a naive Bayes classifier (R e1071). The public reads were reprocessed in TCRdb via fastp at Q25 and MiXCR, keeping in-frame beta chains. Here each entry gathers all rows of one CDR3 protein and keeps the most common genes and DNA. TCRdb's processing, not the study's, gives the V and J calls here. The sample table lists around 300,000 distinct CDR3 sequences, 20% to 25% of them with a count of one. The leading ten clones occupy 50% to 75% of the sample.

Sequences were obtained from blood. The receptor comes from a man aged 30-40 years with Graves' ophthalmopathy. The chain was built from TRBV28 and TRBJ1-2, with TRBD1 matching 10 junction bases. The nucleotide sequence reads TGTGCCAGCAATCGACAGGGGGCTGGCGATGGCTACACCTTC. This yields the protein CASNRQGAGDGYTF.